This is a list of T cell receptor beta chains from one sample in a study of OX40 agonist ivuxolimab in advanced cancers. Clones were sequenced by immunoSEQ multiplex PCR, and TCRdb holds only the in-frame ones, with some missing. This sample has 70,000 to 75,000 clones, with 92% found just once. The input for sequencing was CD4+ or CD8+ T cells sorted from blood, taken in a trial of the OX40 agonist ivuxolimab. The source is an adult with an advanced solid tumor such as melanoma, head and neck, liver or kidney cancer. The CDR3 runs from the conserved cysteine through the conserved F or W. Fields, in order: D gene, V gene, clone size, J gene, CDR3 protein, CDR3 DNA. A D gene is named only where the DNA matches it firmly. Clone size, where shown, is once, few, many, or a class for clones that have expanded.

d_call: -; v_call: TRBV7-8; clone_size: -; j_call: TRBJ1-1; cdr3_aa: CASSFTDIFTEAFF; cdr3_nt: TGTGCCAGCAGCTTCACTGACATTTTCACTGAAGCTTTCTTT
d_call: -; v_call: TRBV6-5; clone_size: -; j_call: TRBJ1-2; cdr3_aa: CASRGTREDTF; cdr3_nt: TGTGCCAGCAGGGGAACAAGGGAGGACACCTTC
d_call: TRBD1; v_call: TRBV30; clone_size: -; j_call: TRBJ1-6; cdr3_aa: CAWSVRSTGGAPFSPLHF; cdr3_nt: TGTGCCTGGAGTGTACGTTCCACAGGGGGCGCTCCATTTTCACCCCTCCACTTT
d_call: TRBD2; v_call: TRBV5-1; clone_size: -; j_call: TRBJ2-3; cdr3_aa: CASSLLAGGNTDTQYF; cdr3_nt: TGCGCCAGCAGCTTACTAGCGGGAGGTAACACAGATACGCAGTATTTT
d_call: TRBD2; v_call: TRBV5-4; clone_size: -; j_call: TRBJ2-3; cdr3_aa: CASSTRLAGTDTQYF; cdr3_nt: TGTGCCAGCAGCACCAGACTAGCGGGCACAGATACGCAGTATTTT
d_call: -; v_call: TRBV6-5; clone_size: -; j_call: TRBJ1-5; cdr3_aa: CASRSGTRNQPQHF; cdr3_nt: TGTGCCAGCAGGTCGGGTACTCGTAATCAGCCCCAGCATTTT
d_call: -; v_call: TRBV7-2; clone_size: once; j_call: TRBJ1-3; cdr3_aa: CASSQGSASGNTIYF; cdr3_nt: TGTGCCAGCAGCCAAGGATCCGCATCTGGAAACACCATATATTTT
d_call: -; v_call: TRBV7-9; clone_size: once; j_call: TRBJ2-1; cdr3_aa: CASSLVPIPYNEQFF; cdr3_nt: TGTGCCAGCAGCTTAGTACCCATCCCATACAATGAGCAGTTCTTC
d_call: -; v_call: TRBV7-2; clone_size: -; j_call: TRBJ1-3; cdr3_aa: CASSSGGNTIYF; cdr3_nt: TGTGCCAGCAGCTCCGGGGGAAACACCATATATTTT
d_call: TRBD2; v_call: TRBV7-2; clone_size: -; j_call: TRBJ2-1; cdr3_aa: CASSLGGTSGRNEQFF; cdr3_nt: TGTGCCAGCAGCTTGGGTGGGACTAGCGGGAGAAATGAGCAGTTCTTC
d_call: -; v_call: TRBV10-3; clone_size: -; j_call: TRBJ2-1; cdr3_aa: CAISEVGLHEQFF; cdr3_nt: TGTGCCATCAGTGAGGTTGGGTTGCATGAGCAGTTCTTC
d_call: -; v_call: TRBV19; clone_size: -; j_call: TRBJ2-1; cdr3_aa: CASSRTDDSYNEQFF; cdr3_nt: TGTGCCAGTAGTCGGACAGACGACTCCTACAATGAGCAGTTCTTC
d_call: TRBD1; v_call: TRBV30; clone_size: -; j_call: TRBJ2-7; cdr3_aa: CAWSAGQGKAEQYF; cdr3_nt: TGTGCCTGGAGTGCAGGACAGGGGAAAGCGGAGCAGTACTTC
d_call: -; v_call: TRBV30; clone_size: once; j_call: TRBJ1-1; cdr3_aa: CAWSLHSEAFF; cdr3_nt: TGTGCCTGGAGTCTGCACTCTGAAGCTTTCTTT
d_call: -; v_call: TRBV5-6; clone_size: -; j_call: TRBJ2-3; cdr3_aa: CASSFRGLDTQYF; cdr3_nt: TGTGCCAGCAGCTTCCGTGGCCTAGATACGCAGTATTTT
d_call: TRBD2; v_call: TRBV9; clone_size: -; j_call: TRBJ2-2; cdr3_aa: CASNRVGKLAGTNTGELFF; cdr3_nt: TGTGCCAGCAACCGGGTGGGTAAACTAGCGGGGACCAACACCGGGGAGCTGTTTTTT
d_call: TRBD1; v_call: TRBV5-4; clone_size: -; j_call: TRBJ2-7; cdr3_aa: CASSRDSYEQYF; cdr3_nt: TGTGCCAGCAGCCGGGACAGCTACGAGCAGTACTTC
d_call: TRBD2; v_call: TRBV10-2; clone_size: -; j_call: TRBJ2-7; cdr3_aa: CASRSGTSVASYEQYF; cdr3_nt: TGCGCCAGCAGGTCCGGGACTAGCGTGGCGTCCTACGAGCAGTACTTC
d_call: -; v_call: TRBV5-1; clone_size: -; j_call: TRBJ2-2; cdr3_aa: CASSLGQADTGELFF; cdr3_nt: TGCGCCAGCAGCTTGGGGCAGGCCGACACCGGGGAGCTGTTTTTT
d_call: -; v_call: TRBV23-1; clone_size: -; j_call: TRBJ1-5; cdr3_aa: CASSQEPQGNSNQPQHF; cdr3_nt: TGCGCCAGCAGTCAAGAACCACAGGGAAATAGCAATCAGCCCCAGCATTTT
d_call: -; v_call: TRBV19; clone_size: once; j_call: TRBJ1-2; cdr3_aa: CASRMGGSAGYGYTF; cdr3_nt: TGTGCCAGTAGGATGGGAGGGTCGGCCGGGTATGGCTACACCTTC
d_call: -; v_call: TRBV19; clone_size: -; j_call: TRBJ1-1; cdr3_aa: CASSTINTEAFF; cdr3_nt: TGTGCCAGTAGTACAATAAACACTGAAGCTTTCTTT
d_call: -; v_call: TRBV6-6; clone_size: -; j_call: TRBJ2-7; cdr3_aa: CASRGGLSSYEQYF; cdr3_nt: TGTGCCAGCAGAGGGGGACTATCATCCTACGAGCAGTACTTC
d_call: TRBD2; v_call: TRBV7-8; clone_size: -; j_call: TRBJ2-3; cdr3_aa: CASSRQGPGLAGTDTQYF; cdr3_nt: TGTGCCAGCAGCCGACAAGGACCGGGACTAGCGGGCACAGATACGCAGTATTTT
d_call: -; v_call: TRBV2; clone_size: -; j_call: TRBJ2-7; cdr3_aa: CASSEEYLGPYEQYF; cdr3_nt: TGTGCCAGCAGTGAAGAGTACCTAGGGCCCTACGAGCAGTACTTC
d_call: -; v_call: TRBV4-1; clone_size: few; j_call: TRBJ2-3; cdr3_aa: CASSQRQSDTQYF; cdr3_nt: TGCGCCAGCAGCCAGCGACAGTCAGATACGCAGTATTTT
d_call: -; v_call: TRBV5-6; clone_size: -; j_call: TRBJ1-3; cdr3_aa: CASSFRRSGNTIYF; cdr3_nt: TGTGCCAGCAGCTTCCGAAGATCTGGAAACACCATATATTTT
d_call: -; v_call: TRBV6-5; clone_size: once; j_call: TRBJ2-5; cdr3_aa: CASANPRGMGETQYF; cdr3_nt: TGTGCCAGTGCAAACCCCCGGGGCATGGGTGAGACCCAGTACTTC
d_call: -; v_call: TRBV10-3; clone_size: -; j_call: TRBJ2-7; cdr3_aa: CAIKSSVGEQYF; cdr3_nt: TGTGCCATCAAATCGAGTGTTGGCGAGCAGTACTTC
d_call: TRBD1; v_call: TRBV4-2; clone_size: -; j_call: TRBJ2-1; cdr3_aa: CASSQRQGRDEQFF; cdr3_nt: TGTGCCAGCAGCCAAAGACAGGGACGAGATGAGCAGTTCTTC
d_call: -; v_call: TRBV7-8; clone_size: -; j_call: TRBJ2-1; cdr3_aa: CASSDLGLIEFF; cdr3_nt: TGTGCCAGCAGCGACCTTGGACTTATCGAGTTCTTC
d_call: -; v_call: TRBV18; clone_size: -; j_call: TRBJ2-5; cdr3_aa: CASSPPTGAGETQYF; cdr3_nt: TGTGCCAGCTCACCACCAACAGGGGCGGGGGAGACCCAGTACTTC
d_call: -; v_call: TRBV2; clone_size: -; j_call: TRBJ1-5; cdr3_aa: CASRSYSNQPQHF; cdr3_nt: TGTGCCAGCAGGTCTTATAGCAATCAGCCCCAGCATTTT
d_call: -; v_call: TRBV27; clone_size: -; j_call: TRBJ1-1; cdr3_aa: CASSLPGGTEAFF; cdr3_nt: TGTGCCAGCAGTTTACCGGGGGGGACTGAAGCTTTCTTT
d_call: -; v_call: TRBV5-1; clone_size: -; j_call: TRBJ1-4; cdr3_aa: CASSLQGNTNEKLFF; cdr3_nt: TGCGCCAGCAGCTTACAGGGTAACACTAATGAAAAACTGTTTTTT
d_call: -; v_call: TRBV18; clone_size: -; j_call: TRBJ2-4; cdr3_aa: CASSPPGERSQYF; cdr3_nt: TGTGCCAGCTCACCACCGGGCGAGCGGTCCCAGTACTTC
d_call: TRBD1; v_call: TRBV5-6; clone_size: -; j_call: TRBJ2-5; cdr3_aa: CASSPQGVQTQYF; cdr3_nt: TGTGCCAGCAGCCCGCAGGGGGTACAGACCCAGTACTTC
d_call: -; v_call: TRBV4-1; clone_size: -; j_call: TRBJ1-1; cdr3_aa: CASSQIDRNTEAFF; cdr3_nt: TGCGCCAGCAGCCAAATAGACAGGAACACTGAAGCTTTCTTT
d_call: -; v_call: TRBV6-6; clone_size: -; j_call: TRBJ2-3; cdr3_aa: CASTQDSTDTQYF; cdr3_nt: TGTGCCAGCACCCAGGATAGCACAGATACGCAGTATTTT
d_call: TRBD1; v_call: TRBV4-3; clone_size: -; j_call: TRBJ2-3; cdr3_aa: CASSQPDRGVGDTQYF; cdr3_nt: TGCGCCAGCAGCCAACCGGACAGGGGGGTCGGAGATACGCAGTATTTT
d_call: -; v_call: TRBV10-3; clone_size: -; j_call: TRBJ2-7; cdr3_aa: CAISIRDEQYF; cdr3_nt: TGTGCCATATCTATCCGGGACGAGCAGTACTTC
d_call: TRBD1; v_call: TRBV6-1; clone_size: -; j_call: TRBJ2-6; cdr3_aa: CASSGTGESGANVLTF; cdr3_nt: TGTGCCAGCAGTGGGACAGGGGAATCCGGGGCCAACGTCCTGACTTTC
d_call: -; v_call: TRBV21-1; clone_size: -; j_call: TRBJ2-3; cdr3_aa: CASSKERQGVTDTQYF; cdr3_nt: TGTGCCAGCAGCAAAGAGAGACAGGGAGTCACAGATACGCAGTATTTT
d_call: -; v_call: TRBV14; clone_size: -; j_call: TRBJ2-7; cdr3_aa: CASSPPSGEQYF; cdr3_nt: TGTGCCAGCAGCCCTCCCTCGGGCGAGCAGTACTTC
d_call: TRBD2; v_call: TRBV5-1; clone_size: -; j_call: TRBJ2-1; cdr3_aa: CASSLTVSASGRGDEQFF; cdr3_nt: TGCGCCAGCAGCTTGACTGTTTCGGCTAGCGGGAGAGGTGATGAGCAGTTCTTC
d_call: -; v_call: TRBV7-2; clone_size: -; j_call: TRBJ2-7; cdr3_aa: CASSLAGSSYEQYF; cdr3_nt: TGTGCCAGCAGCTTAGCGGGGTCCTCCTACGAGCAGTACTTC
d_call: TRBD2; v_call: TRBV14; clone_size: -; j_call: TRBJ2-7; cdr3_aa: CASSPSGRAYEQYF; cdr3_nt: TGTGCCAGCAGCCCGAGCGGGAGGGCATACGAGCAGTACTTC
d_call: TRBD1; v_call: TRBV7-9; clone_size: -; j_call: TRBJ1-3; cdr3_aa: CASSWGQPISGNTIYF; cdr3_nt: TGTGCCAGCAGCTGGGGACAGCCGATCTCTGGAAACACCATATATTTT
d_call: -; v_call: TRBV10-2; clone_size: -; j_call: TRBJ2-5; cdr3_aa: CASRSGETQYF; cdr3_nt: TGCGCCAGCAGGTCGGGGGAGACCCAGTACTTC
d_call: TRBD2; v_call: TRBV25-1; clone_size: -; j_call: TRBJ2-1; cdr3_aa: CASSETGTSGKYNEQFF; cdr3_nt: TGTGCCAGCAGTGAAACCGGGACTAGCGGAAAATACAATGAGCAGTTCTTC